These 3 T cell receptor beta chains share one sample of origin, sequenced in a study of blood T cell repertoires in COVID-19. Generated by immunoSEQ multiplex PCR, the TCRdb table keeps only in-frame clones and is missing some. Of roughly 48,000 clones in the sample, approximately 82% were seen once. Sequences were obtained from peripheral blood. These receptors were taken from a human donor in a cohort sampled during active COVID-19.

CDR3 residues: CASSSLAISTDTQYF. The CDR3 nucleotides are TGTGCCAGCAGCTCCCTAGCGATTAGCACAGATACGCAGTATTTT. The genes are TRBV7-6 and TRBJ2-3; TRBD2 might be the D (6 bases). CDR3 size: 15 residues. From germline, CDR1 is SGHVS and CDR2 FNYEAQ. V was cut by 4 bases and J by 0 bases, with 11 bases left in between.

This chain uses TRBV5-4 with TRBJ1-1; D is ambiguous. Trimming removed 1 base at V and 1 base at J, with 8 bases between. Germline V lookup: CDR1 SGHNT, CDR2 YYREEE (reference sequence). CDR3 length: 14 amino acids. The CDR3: CASSLSPQNTEAFF. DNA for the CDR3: TGTGCCAGCAGCTTGTCACCACAGAACACTGAAGCTTTCTTT.

The CDR3 DNA reads as TGTGCCAGCAGCCAAGATTCAGGGCATGGCTACACCTTC. Residues: CASSQDSGHGYTF. V is TRBV14 and J is TRBJ1-2, with D possibly TRBD1 on 5 matching bases. The CDR3 contains 13 residues. Germline CDR1 reads SGHDN; CDR2 reads FVKESK. V lost 0 bases and J 6 bases, leaving 8 bases between the germline ends.